A single sample is the source of the 19 T cell receptor beta chains below, sequenced in a study of human T cells and chemical hapten exposure (dated by TCRdb to 2020 to 2022). Library preparation was by RACE. For sequencing, a NextSeq 500 was employed. TCRdb applied fastp at Q25 and MiXCR to the public reads, then kept only in-frame beta chains. Every entry covers one CDR3 protein and lists the most common genes and DNA from its rows. A total of about 80,000 distinct CDR3 sequences appear in this sample, roughly 15% of them only once. 4.6% of the sample is held by the ten biggest clonotypes. The label giving this sample's time point can be read as: pre-sensitization, week 0. What this sample's treatment or condition label stands for: therapeutic diphenylcyclopropenone sensitization with weekly scalp DPC. Specimen: whole blood, collected in connection with sensitization to the hapten diphenylcyclopropenone (DPC). The receptors were sampled from a woman between 45 and 65 years old with alopecia areata. Some clones in this sample may be carry-over from other donors' samples.

This clonotype has just a few counts. This chain connects TRBV20-1 to TRBJ1-1; 10 bases are shared with TRBD1. With 6 bases clipped from V and 3 bases from J, the junction kept 4 bases outside the gene matches. CDR1 and CDR2 (germline): DFQATT, SNEGSKA (reference sequence). The CDR3 contains 13 residues. CDR3 loop: CSAGTGVDTEAFF. In DNA form, the CDR3 reads TGCAGTGCAGGGACAGGGGTAGACACTGAAGCTTTCTTT.

This clonotype was seen only a few times. V usage is TRBV29-1 and J usage is TRBJ2-5; a possible D gene is TRBD2 (5 bases). Germline V gene data show CDR1 as SQVTM and CDR2 as ANQGSEA. Between the trimmed V and J ends, which lost 2 bases and 5 bases, there was a span of 9 bases. The CDR3 has 12 residues. For the CDR3, the DNA is TGCAGCGTTGAAACTAGTCGGGAGACCCAGTACTTC. This gives the protein CSVETSRETQYF.

The chain links TRBV20-1 to TRBJ2-3, with 10 bases aligning to TRBD2. With 3 bases clipped from V and 2 bases from J, the junction kept 5 bases outside the gene matches. Germline loops: CDR1 DFQATT, CDR2 SNEGSKA (reference sequence). CDR3 length equals 15 residues. The chain's CDR3 is CSARLGLAITDTQYF. The CDR3, as DNA: TGCAGTGCTAGGCTGGGACTAGCGATCACAGATACGCAGTATTTT.

The chain carries TRBV28 and TRBJ2-2; possibly TRBD1 for D (7 bases). Germline loops: CDR1 MDHEN, CDR2 SYDVKM. The CDR3 runs 16 residues. Trimming removed 10 bases at V and 0 bases at J, with 18 bases between. The CDR3 sequence is CATRVAGQPNTGELFF. CDR3 nucleotide sequence: TGTGCCACCCGTGTCGCGGGACAGCCGAACACCGGGGAGCTGTTTTTT.

In its sample, this clonotype was seen many times. The genes are TRBV27 and TRBJ2-3, with 9 bases matching TRBD2. This CDR3 has 17 residues. Germline V gene data show CDR1 as MNHEY and CDR2 as SMNVEV (reference sequence). V gave up 3 bases and J gave up 0 bases; unmatched junction bases: 7. The DNA of the CDR3 is TGTGCCAGCAGTTTTGACGCTAGCGGGGCTAGCACAGATACGCAGTATTTT. This gives the protein CASSFDASGASTDTQYF.

This clonotype has a count of ten or more. The rearrangement joins TRBV7-2 to TRBJ1-6; D call uncertain. Germline V lookup: CDR1 SGHTA, CDR2 FQGNSA. V lost 5 bases and J lost 5, with 13 bases in between. The CDR3 has 15 amino acids. In DNA form, the CDR3 reads TGTGCCAGCAGCCCTGCAAGAAGGCATAATTCACCCCTCCACTTT. Protein sequence: CASSPARRHNSPLHF.

This clonotype was counted a few times. V is TRBV6-6 and J is TRBJ2-3; D may be TRBD2 (5 bases). The germline V and J ends were trimmed by 0 bases and 4 bases, with 17 bases remaining between them. The germline gives CDR1 MNHNY, CDR2 SVGAGI (reference sequence). This CDR3 contains 17 residues. DNA of the CDR3: TGTGCCAGCAGTTACTCGAAGCGTCTGGGAGAACCAGATACGCAGTATTTT. Translation gives CASSYSKRLGEPDTQYF.

This clonotype has only a few counts. The chain joins TRBV28 to TRBJ1-1; D gene uncertain. Germline CDR1 reads MDHEN; CDR2 reads SYDVKM. CDR3 length: 13 residues. Trimming pared 2 bases from V and 6 bases from J, leaving 10 bases between. This CDR3 reads CASSLMVRAEAFF. CDR3 in DNA: TGTGCCAGCAGTTTAATGGTACGGGCTGAAGCTTTCTTT.

The chain joins TRBV7-8 to TRBJ1-5; 9 nucleotides agree with TRBD1. The V segment lost 8 bases and the J segment 3 bases; nucleotides outside the gene matches: 2. Per the germline V gene, CDR1 is SGHVS and CDR2 is FQNEAQ. The CDR3 has 13 residues. The CDR3 is CASGQGLNQPQHF. The CDR3 region has the DNA TGTGCCAGCGGACAGGGGCTCAATCAGCCCCAGCATTTT.

The rearrangement uses TRBV6-5 and TRBJ1-1; maybe TRBD1 (6 bases). This CDR3 is 14 amino acids long. Trimming pared 5 bases from V and 0 bases from J, leaving 10 bases between. The germline V gene has CDR1 MNHEY and CDR2 SVGAGI. The CDR3 reads CASSQTGVNTEAFF. CDR3 coding DNA: TGTGCCAGCAGTCAGACAGGCGTGAACACTGAAGCTTTCTTT.

The CDR3 nucleotides are TGCGCCAGCAGCTTGGGTGGCAGGGTCACTGAAGCTTTCTTT. This translates into CASSLGGRVTEAFF. V gene TRBV5-1 combines with J gene TRBJ1-1, with D perhaps matching TRBD1 (5 bases). Between the trimmed V and J ends, which lost 0 bases and 4 bases, there was a span of 10 bases. The CDR3 has 14 amino acids. Germline lookup yields CDR1 SGHRS and CDR2 YFSETQ.

The V call is TRBV11-1, the J call TRBJ2-3; D is ambiguous. Germline V gene lookup returns CDR1 SGHAT and CDR2 FQDESV (reference sequence). The CDR3 is made up of 13 amino acids. Trimming stripped 5 bases from V and 0 bases from J, with 6 bases between. CDR3 sequence: CASSETSTDTQYF. In DNA, the CDR3 is TGTGCCAGCAGCGAAACTAGCACAGATACGCAGTATTTT.

This clonotype is a singleton in its sample. The chain carries TRBV10-3 and TRBJ1-4; D is undetermined. Germline CDR1 reads ENHRY; CDR2 reads SYGVKD. The CDR3 runs 10 residues. With 11 bases removed from V and 8 bases from J, the gap between germline ends came to 9 bases. The CDR3 region has the DNA TGTGCCCAACACCGGGAAAAACTGTTTTTT. Protein: CAQHREKLFF.

V gene TRBV10-1 combines with J gene TRBJ1-6; tentative D call: TRBD1 (5 bases). The CDR3 has 12 residues. The V gene lost 8 bases and the J gene lost 8 bases, with 10 bases spanning the gap. CDR1 and CDR2 from the germline V gene are WNHNN and SYGVQD (reference sequence). The CDR3 protein is CASEEGDSPLHF. CDR3 nucleotide sequence: TGCGCCAGCGAGGAAGGGGATTCACCCCTCCACTTT.

DNA of the CDR3: TGTGCCTGGGAGTCCTTCGACATGAACACTGAAGCTTTCTTT. Protein sequence: CAWESFDMNTEAFF. This chain connects TRBV30 to TRBJ1-1; D is unclear. The germline gives CDR1 GTSNPN, CDR2 SVGIG (reference sequence). The CDR3 is 14 amino acids. V was trimmed by 5 bases and J by 0 bases, leaving 13 bases between them.

There are a few counts of this clonotype. The chain joins TRBV19 to TRBJ1-5; the D is unclear. The germline V gene has CDR1 LNHDA and CDR2 SQIVND (reference sequence). Trimming took off 4 bases at V and 4 bases at J, with 14 bases between the two ends. There are 15 residues in the CDR3. The DNA for the CDR3 is TGTGCCAGTAGTAACCCCGCAAGGGCAAATCAGCCCCAGCATTTT. It is translated as CASSNPARANQPQHF.

This clonotype was recorded at least ten times. The gene calls are TRBV5-1 and TRBJ1-6, with 7 bases fitting TRBD1. The CDR3 sequence is 15 residues long. Per the germline V gene, CDR1 is SGHRS and CDR2 is YFSETQ. The trim removed 0 bases at V and 8 bases at J, leaving 5 bases unmatched. CDR3 sequence: CASSLGQGSHSPLHF. DNA of the CDR3: TGCGCCAGCAGCTTGGGACAGGGCAGCCATTCACCCCTCCACTTT.

V usage is TRBV4-3 and J usage is TRBJ2-3; D possibly corresponds to TRBD2 (5 bases). The V gene's germline CDR1 is LGHNA and CDR2 YSLEER. V dropped 5 bases and J dropped 0 bases, with 9 bases sitting between them. The CDR3 loop spans 14 amino acids. The CDR3 region has the DNA TGCGCCAGCAGCAGCCGGGGAAGCACAGATACGCAGTATTTT. Translating gives CASSSRGSTDTQYF.

In this sample, this clonotype turned up a few times. The chain employs TRBV15 and TRBJ2-3; a weak D match, TRBD2 (6 bases). Trimming took 3 bases from V and 0 from J, leaving 7 bases between them. Germline CDR1 reads LNHNV; CDR2 reads YYDKDF (reference sequence). The CDR3 consists of 14 residues. The CDR3 protein is CATSRSGSTDTQYF. The DNA of the CDR3 is TGTGCCACCAGCAGGAGCGGGAGCACAGATACGCAGTATTTT.